This T cell receptor beta chain was recovered during a study of PD-1 blockade in classical Hodgkin lymphoma. Study information: The nivolumab dose that patients received was 3 mg/kg, given intravenously every 2 weeks.

Libraries were prepared by immunoSEQ multiplex PCR; TCRdb keeps only in-frame clonotypes and omits some of them. Here the sample spans approximately 20,000 clones, approximately 80% being singletons. Documented time point: cycle 4 day 1 (C4D1), after less than 7 weeks of nivolumab. Each patient relapsed following autologous stem cell transplantation, and prior brentuximab vedotin exposure differed. Concerning this clone itself: The antigen remains undetermined.

Study-level findings and limits: Some patients began nivolumab under 1 year after ASCT. These patients were excluded from later analyses. A reduction in baseline TCR diversity was reportedly seen in newly diagnosed patients relative to healthy donors. Still unresolved is the cause of the repertoire differences, which may be disease activity or prior therapy.

The V gene's germline CDR1 is LNHDA and CDR2 SQIVND (reference sequence). The CDR3 contains 14 residues. V was clipped by 5 bases and J by 9 bases; unmatched bases: 7. Sequencing was performed on peripheral blood mononuclear cells (PBMCs), taken before the fourth cycle of nivolumab. This receptor was taken from a human donor with classical Hodgkin lymphoma. V usage is TRBV19 and J usage is TRBJ1-6; 7 bases fit TRBD1. The CDR3 nucleotides are TGTGCCAGTAGTGACGGACAGGTTGGTTCACCCCTCCACTTT. Translation: CASSDGQVGSPLHF.